This entry features one T cell receptor (beta chain) sequence. The antigen is unknown. Using immunoSEQ multiplex PCR, the repertoire was profiled, and TCRdb retains in-frame clones only, with some absent. This sample has 85,000 to 120,000 clones; roughly nine tenths occur once, and the top ten carry more than 1.5%. The sample comes from a study of cytomegalovirus exposure and HLA in healthy donors. Broader study findings: Reports indicated that the classifier achieved high specificity and sensitivity in diagnosing cytomegalovirus status. The investigators catalogued 150 to 200 TCR beta chains as cytomegalovirus-associated.

J lost 4 bases, V lost 3 bases, and 12 bases had no gene match. Germline loops: CDR1 LGHNA, CDR2 YSLEER. This CDR3 spans 17 amino acids. This sequence joins TRBV4-3 and TRBJ2-3; 8 nucleotides align to TRBD2. Sequences were obtained from PBMCs. This TCR derives from a woman aged 18 to 35 in good health and CMV-seropositive. CDR3 in amino acids: CASSQGQTSAGADTQYF. CDR3 in DNA: TGCGCCAGCAGCCAGGGTCAGACTAGCGCGGGGGCAGATACGCAGTATTTT.